This T cell receptor (beta chain) emerged from a study of tumor-infiltrating lymphocytes in primary liver carcinoma. Study-wide background: All patients, whether men or women, fell within 30 to 69 years of age. Study-wide points: The top-250-clone fraction was significantly higher in tumors than in blood (p = 0.039).

Joint extraction of RNA and DNA used about 17-30 mg of bulk tissue that was unsorted. Infection with HBV was chronic in patients; they were treatment-naive. On this clonotype itself: What it binds is not known.

The CDR3 spans 15 residues. Germline CDR1 SGHVS, CDR2 FQNEAQ. The V and J ends lost 5 bases and 4 bases respectively, with 15 bases between them. With around 500 ng total RNA as template and a constant-region primer, TCR beta cDNA was made. Sequencing libraries for TCR beta derived from three nested multiplex PCR rounds that used slightly modified ARM-PCR. Researchers ran the first two PCR rounds for roughly 11 cycles each with TRBV1-TRBV30 forward primers and a C-beta reverse primer. TCRdb passed the multiplex PCR reads through MiXCR, listing each CDR3 protein once. The data contain about 120,000 distinct CDR3 sequences, nearly 70% of them singletons.

Sequenced input: tumor-adjacent normal liver tissue. The rearrangement joins TRBV7-8 to TRBJ1-5, with D uncertain. This receptor was taken from a woman in her sixties or seventies with primary liver carcinoma and hepatitis B virus infection. The CDR3 loop is CASSIKEGRNQPQHF. CDR3 sequence (DNA): TGTGCCAGCAGCATAAAGGAAGGTCGGAATCAGCCCCAGCATTTT. Complete variable domain (other parts from reference TRBV7-8 and TRBJ1-5): GAGVSQSPRYKVAKRGQDVALRCDPISGHVSLFWYQQALGQGPEFLTYFQNEAQLDKSGLPSDRFFAERPEGSVSTLKIQRTQQEDSAVYLCASSIKEGRNQPQHFGDGTRLSIL.